Listed below are T cell receptor beta chains from one sample, sequenced in a study of CD8 T cells in ankylosing spondylitis. Each CDR3 protein is one row after TCRdb ran MiXCR on the 5' RACE reads. The table has 200,000 to 300,000 distinct CDR3 sequences, roughly 10% seen once. Sequenced: blood, either unsorted or a sorted T cell fraction (not recorded which). Source of these receptors: a male donor with ankylosing spondylitis or in good health (not recorded which). CDR3s include the opening cysteine and the closing phenylalanine or tryptophan. The D gene is left open where the match is weak. Not all rows give a size; the values are once, few, many and, for expanded clones, a class.

d_call | clone_size | j_call | v_call | cdr3_nt | cdr3_aa
. | . | TRBJ1-5 | TRBV28 | TGTGCCAGCAGTTTATTAAAATATCAGCCCCAGCATTTT | CASSLLKYQPQHF
. | few | TRBJ2-1 | TRBV20-1 | TGCAGTGCTAGTAATCCCGGGAGCTCCTACAATGAGCAGTTCTTC | CSASNPGSSYNEQFF
TRBD2 | . | TRBJ2-7 | TRBV7-2 | TGTGCCACAGCGGTGGAGCGGGGCTCCTACGAGCAGTACTTC | CATAVERGSYEQYF
TRBD2 | . | TRBJ2-2 | TRBV2 | TGTGCCAGCAGTACGGGACTAGCAACCGGGGAGCTGTTTTTT | CASSTGLATGELFF
TRBD2 | . | TRBJ2-3 | TRBV2 | TGTGCCAGCCGTTGGGGGGGAGTAACAGATACGCAGTATTTT | CASRWGGVTDTQYF
. | few | TRBJ1-4 | TRBV7-2 | TGTGCCAGCAGCTTAGTAGGAACTAATGAAAAACTGTTTTTT | CASSLVGTNEKLFF
TRBD1 | . | TRBJ1-1 | TRBV11-1 | TGTGCCAGCAGCTGGTCTCCGGGACAGGGGTCTGAAGCTTTCTTT | CASSWSPGQGSEAFF
TRBD2 | . | TRBJ2-7 | TRBV7-8 | TGTGCCAGCAGCCCTATAACCGGGACTAGCGAGCAGTACTTC | CASSPITGTSEQYF
. | . | TRBJ2-7 | TRBV7-9 | TGTGCCAGCAGCCGTGAGTCGGACGAGCAGTACTTC | CASSRESDEQYF
. | many | TRBJ2-7 | TRBV28 | TGTGCCAGCAGTTATCCTGGGGACCGAGGGTCCTACGAGCAGTACTTC | CASSYPGDRGSYEQYF
. | . | TRBJ2-2 | TRBV11-2 | TGTGCCAGCAGCTTAACGGCAGACCCCACCGGGGAGCTGTTTTTT | CASSLTADPTGELFF
TRBD2 | . | TRBJ2-7 | TRBV29-1 | TGCAGCGTTGATAATCTAGCGGGAGGCTCCTACGAGCAGTACTTC | CSVDNLAGGSYEQYF
TRBD2 | many | TRBJ2-2 | TRBV5-1 | TGCGCCAGCAGCATAGGACTAGCGGGTGGAAGGGAGCTGTTTTTT | CASSIGLAGGRELFF
TRBD2 | many | TRBJ2-3 | TRBV20-1 | TGCAGTGCCGGGGGTAGCGGGTTCTACACAGATACGCAGTATTTT | CSAGGSGFYTDTQYF
. | . | TRBJ2-7 | TRBV20-1 | TGCAGTGCCGTCGAAGTCCCGGCTGACTACGAGCAGTACTTC | CSAVEVPADYEQYF
TRBD1 | many | TRBJ2-7 | TRBV10-3 | TGTGCCATCAGTGAGGCAGGGGGCTCCTACGAGCAGTACTTC | CAISEAGGSYEQYF
. | few | TRBJ2-7 | TRBV7-9 | TGTGCCAGCAGGCCCGGACTTCATGGATACGAGCAGTACTTC | CASRPGLHGYEQYF
TRBD2 | few | TRBJ2-5 | TRBV3-1 | TGTGCCTGCAGCCAAGATTCCCAGCGGGAGGTGGGAGAGACCCAGTACTTC | CACSQDSQREVGETQYF
. | . | TRBJ1-4 | TRBV7-9 | TGTGCCAGCACCCCCCGCGGACACGAAAAACTGTTTTTT | CASTPRGHEKLFF
TRBD2 | many | TRBJ2-1 | TRBV5-6 | TGTGCCAGCAGCTACCCGGGACTACCTTACAATGAGCAGTTCTTC | CASSYPGLPYNEQFF
TRBD1 | . | TRBJ2-3 | TRBV28 | TGTGCCAGCACAGGGGGCAGTGATACGCAGTATTTT | CASTGGSDTQYF
. | many | TRBJ1-5 | TRBV28 | TGTGCCAGTGAACAGGGACGCGGTCAGCCCCAGCATTTT | CASEQGRGQPQHF
TRBD1 | many | TRBJ2-2 | TRBV5-1 | TGCGCCAGCAGCCCAGACGACCGGGACAGGGGTACGTCCGGGGAGCTGTTTTTT | CASSPDDRDRGTSGELFF
. | many | TRBJ2-7 | TRBV6-2/TRBV6-3 | TGTGCCAGCAGTTACTCGAACGTCGAGCAGTACTTC | CASSYSNVEQYF
. | many | TRBJ2-3 | TRBV20-1 | TGCAGTGCCACCGGGATAGGGGGGGATACGCAGTATTTT | CSATGIGGDTQYF
. | . | TRBJ2-3 | TRBV5-1 | TGCGCCAGCTCAGCCGGGACAACTAGCACAGATACGCAGTATTTT | CASSAGTTSTDTQYF
. | many | TRBJ1-1 | TRBV21-1 | TGTGCCAGCTCGGGACAGGCAGAAACGAACACTGAAGCTTTCTTT | CASSGQAETNTEAFF
TRBD2 | many | TRBJ2-3 | TRBV12-3/TRBV12-4 | TGTGCCAGCAGCCGGACTAGCCCCCGAGGGGAGACGCAGTATTTT | CASSRTSPRGETQYF
. | many | TRBJ2-7 | TRBV25-1 | TGTGCCAGCAGTGGGTGGGAGGAGCAGTACTTC | CASSGWEEQYF
TRBD1 | many | TRBJ2-3 | TRBV7-3 | TGTGCCAGCAGCAAAGACAGGGTTGGAGATACGCAGTATTTT | CASSKDRVGDTQYF
TRBD1 | many | TRBJ1-2 | TRBV18 | TGTGCCAGCTCTCCCGGCCGGGACAGCTATGGCTACACCTTC | CASSPGRDSYGYTF
. | . | TRBJ2-2 | TRBV10-2 | TGCGCCAGCAGAGGGGGGTCCCGGGAGCTGTTTTTT | CASRGGSRELFF
TRBD2 | many | TRBJ2-3 | TRBV29-1 | TGCAGCGTTGAGGGACTAGCGGGACTAGATACGCAGTATTTT | CSVEGLAGLDTQYF
. | many | TRBJ2-5 | TRBV20-1 | TGCAGTGCTAGAGGGACCCCGGAGACCCAGTACTTC | CSARGTPETQYF
. | . | TRBJ2-7 | TRBV20-1 | TGCAGTGCCCCTCAGAGAGGGGGTAGCGAGCAGTACTTC | CSAPQRGGSEQYF
TRBD1 | many | TRBJ1-2 | TRBV5-1 | TGCGCCAGGCCTTGGGACAGCGGCTACACCTTC | CARPWDSGYTF
TRBD1 | many | TRBJ2-7 | TRBV14 | TGTGCCAGCAGCCAAGTGACAGGGTCCTACGAGCAGTACTTC | CASSQVTGSYEQYF
. | . | TRBJ2-3 | TRBV7-3 | TGTGCCAGCAGCTCTTCTGGTGGCACAGATACGCAGTATTTT | CASSSSGGTDTQYF
TRBD1 | many | TRBJ2-1 | TRBV15 | TGTGCCACCAGCAGAGAGGTAATCTGGGAAGGGGGCTTCTACAATGAGCAGTTCTTC | CATSREVIWEGGFYNEQFF
. | . | TRBJ1-2 | TRBV10-3 | TGTGCCATCACTTCAGGGGCAGGTGGCTACACCTTC | CAITSGAGGYTF
TRBD1 | many | TRBJ2-7 | TRBV20-1 | TGCAGTGCTAGCGTATCCGGGACAGAGTACTACGAGCAGTACTTC | CSASVSGTEYYEQYF
. | many | TRBJ2-2 | TRBV3-1 | TGTGCCAGCAGCCAGGACACCGGGGAGCTGTTTTTT | CASSQDTGELFF
. | . | TRBJ2-2 | TRBV9 | TGTGCCAGCAGTTCCCGAGGGGCGGAGAACACCGGGGAGCTGTTTTTT | CASSSRGAENTGELFF
. | . | TRBJ2-1 | TRBV24-1 | TGTGCCACCAGTGATGAACTAGCAGGAGAGCAGTTCTTC | CATSDELAGEQFF
TRBD1 | . | TRBJ1-2 | TRBV12-3/TRBV12-4 | TGTGCCAGCAGTTTCCAGGGGGGCAGGAGGGGTTCCTATGGCTACACCTTC | CASSFQGGRRGSYGYTF
. | many | TRBJ2-1 | TRBV6-5 | TGTGCCAGCAGCTTACCGGGCCACAGGGCTCAGGCCAATGAGCAGTTCTTC | CASSLPGHRAQANEQFF
. | . | TRBJ1-3 | TRBV20-1 | TGCAGTGCTAGAGATGCGGTCAGTGGTAAAACCGGAAACACCATATATTTT | CSARDAVSGKTGNTIYF
. | few | TRBJ2-1 | TRBV7-2 | TGTGCCAGCAGCTTAGCCAGGGGTGTCTATGAGCAGTTCTTC | CASSLARGVYEQFF
. | many | TRBJ2-3 | TRBV5-1 | TGCGCCAGGGGGGTCAATGTGGGATTCACAGATACGCAGTATTTT | CARGVNVGFTDTQYF
. | . | TRBJ2-3 | TRBV6-1 | TGTGCCAGCAGTGTGGACAGGGAGGGTACGCAGTATTTT | CASSVDREGTQYF
. | . | TRBJ2-3 | TRBV12-5 | TGTGCTAGTGGTTTAGACAGAGACACAGATACGCAGTATTTT | CASGLDRDTDTQYF
. | many | TRBJ1-2 | TRBV27 | TGTGCCAGCAGACAGGGCCTTGGCTACACCTTC | CASRQGLGYTF
TRBD1 | many | TRBJ1-2 | TRBV10-3 | TGTGCCATCAGTGAGTCGACAGGGTTAGGCTACACCTTC | CAISESTGLGYTF
. | many | TRBJ1-6 | TRBV15 | TGTGCCACCAGCAGGGGAGGATCCGCACCCCTCCACTTT | CATSRGGSAPLHF